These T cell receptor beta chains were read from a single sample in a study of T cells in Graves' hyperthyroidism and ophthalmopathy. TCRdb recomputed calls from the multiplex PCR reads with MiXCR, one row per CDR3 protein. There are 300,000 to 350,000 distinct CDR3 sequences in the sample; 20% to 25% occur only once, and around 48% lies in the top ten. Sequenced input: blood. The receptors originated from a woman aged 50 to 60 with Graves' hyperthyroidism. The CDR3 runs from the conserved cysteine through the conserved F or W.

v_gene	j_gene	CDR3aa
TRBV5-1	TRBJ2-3	CASSQGLAELTDTQYF
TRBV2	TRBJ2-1	CASSVATGSYNEQFF
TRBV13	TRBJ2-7	CASSPPGGPSSYEQYF
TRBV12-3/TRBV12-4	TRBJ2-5	CASSQSPQETQYF
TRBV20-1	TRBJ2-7	CSARGGWQSYEQYF
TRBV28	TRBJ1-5	CASSSLKWGSSNQPQHF
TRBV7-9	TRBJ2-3	CASSLSGLATDTQYF
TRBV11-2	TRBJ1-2	CASSLRQYYGYTF
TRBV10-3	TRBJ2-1	CAISESTMAGNEQFF
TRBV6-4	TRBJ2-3	CASSAGGPSTDTQYF
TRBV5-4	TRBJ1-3	CASSIQGGTGNTIYF
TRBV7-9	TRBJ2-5	CASTTSGGGGETQYF
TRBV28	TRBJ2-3	CASSSPLDRAGDTDTQYF
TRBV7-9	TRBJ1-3	CASSFGGSGAGNTIYF
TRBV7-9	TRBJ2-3	CASSLGSTGTTDTQYF
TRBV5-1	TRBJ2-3	CASSLAGQGLSDTQYF
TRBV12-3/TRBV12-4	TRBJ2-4	CASSLAGMAKNIQYF
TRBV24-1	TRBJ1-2	CATSESGTGGSGYTF
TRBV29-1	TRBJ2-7	CSVAGTSGMGPYEQYF
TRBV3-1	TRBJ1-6	CASSKWDRGLNSPLHF
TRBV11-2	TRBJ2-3	CASSPSATQYF
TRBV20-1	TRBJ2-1	CSARAPQGSGQFF
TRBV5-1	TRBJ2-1	CASRGRMQEQFF
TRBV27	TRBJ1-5	CASSQGGRPAQPQHF
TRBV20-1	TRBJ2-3	CSARQGGTDTQYF
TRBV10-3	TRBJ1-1	CAISETLTGNTEAFF
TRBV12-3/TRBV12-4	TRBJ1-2	CASNTGSNYGYTF
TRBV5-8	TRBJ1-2	CASSSHRQGQRLPGYTF
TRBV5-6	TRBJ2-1	CASSARTGRLSGNEQFF
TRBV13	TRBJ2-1	CASSLPTSGRAHEQFF
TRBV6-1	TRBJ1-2	CASRPTGSNYGYTF
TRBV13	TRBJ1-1	CASSLGRGQLMNTEAFF
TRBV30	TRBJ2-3	CAWSVLMSTQYF
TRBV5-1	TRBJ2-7	CASSLGDYRGGEQYF
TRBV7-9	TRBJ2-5	CASSLNRGRFETQYF
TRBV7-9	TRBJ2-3	CASSLDRDRATDTQYF
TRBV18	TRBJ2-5	CASSHTRKPEGTQYF
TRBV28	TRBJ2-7	CASSARNYEQYF
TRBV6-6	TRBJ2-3	CASSYRILTGPEGTDTQYF
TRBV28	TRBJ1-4	CASSNGQALGEKLFF